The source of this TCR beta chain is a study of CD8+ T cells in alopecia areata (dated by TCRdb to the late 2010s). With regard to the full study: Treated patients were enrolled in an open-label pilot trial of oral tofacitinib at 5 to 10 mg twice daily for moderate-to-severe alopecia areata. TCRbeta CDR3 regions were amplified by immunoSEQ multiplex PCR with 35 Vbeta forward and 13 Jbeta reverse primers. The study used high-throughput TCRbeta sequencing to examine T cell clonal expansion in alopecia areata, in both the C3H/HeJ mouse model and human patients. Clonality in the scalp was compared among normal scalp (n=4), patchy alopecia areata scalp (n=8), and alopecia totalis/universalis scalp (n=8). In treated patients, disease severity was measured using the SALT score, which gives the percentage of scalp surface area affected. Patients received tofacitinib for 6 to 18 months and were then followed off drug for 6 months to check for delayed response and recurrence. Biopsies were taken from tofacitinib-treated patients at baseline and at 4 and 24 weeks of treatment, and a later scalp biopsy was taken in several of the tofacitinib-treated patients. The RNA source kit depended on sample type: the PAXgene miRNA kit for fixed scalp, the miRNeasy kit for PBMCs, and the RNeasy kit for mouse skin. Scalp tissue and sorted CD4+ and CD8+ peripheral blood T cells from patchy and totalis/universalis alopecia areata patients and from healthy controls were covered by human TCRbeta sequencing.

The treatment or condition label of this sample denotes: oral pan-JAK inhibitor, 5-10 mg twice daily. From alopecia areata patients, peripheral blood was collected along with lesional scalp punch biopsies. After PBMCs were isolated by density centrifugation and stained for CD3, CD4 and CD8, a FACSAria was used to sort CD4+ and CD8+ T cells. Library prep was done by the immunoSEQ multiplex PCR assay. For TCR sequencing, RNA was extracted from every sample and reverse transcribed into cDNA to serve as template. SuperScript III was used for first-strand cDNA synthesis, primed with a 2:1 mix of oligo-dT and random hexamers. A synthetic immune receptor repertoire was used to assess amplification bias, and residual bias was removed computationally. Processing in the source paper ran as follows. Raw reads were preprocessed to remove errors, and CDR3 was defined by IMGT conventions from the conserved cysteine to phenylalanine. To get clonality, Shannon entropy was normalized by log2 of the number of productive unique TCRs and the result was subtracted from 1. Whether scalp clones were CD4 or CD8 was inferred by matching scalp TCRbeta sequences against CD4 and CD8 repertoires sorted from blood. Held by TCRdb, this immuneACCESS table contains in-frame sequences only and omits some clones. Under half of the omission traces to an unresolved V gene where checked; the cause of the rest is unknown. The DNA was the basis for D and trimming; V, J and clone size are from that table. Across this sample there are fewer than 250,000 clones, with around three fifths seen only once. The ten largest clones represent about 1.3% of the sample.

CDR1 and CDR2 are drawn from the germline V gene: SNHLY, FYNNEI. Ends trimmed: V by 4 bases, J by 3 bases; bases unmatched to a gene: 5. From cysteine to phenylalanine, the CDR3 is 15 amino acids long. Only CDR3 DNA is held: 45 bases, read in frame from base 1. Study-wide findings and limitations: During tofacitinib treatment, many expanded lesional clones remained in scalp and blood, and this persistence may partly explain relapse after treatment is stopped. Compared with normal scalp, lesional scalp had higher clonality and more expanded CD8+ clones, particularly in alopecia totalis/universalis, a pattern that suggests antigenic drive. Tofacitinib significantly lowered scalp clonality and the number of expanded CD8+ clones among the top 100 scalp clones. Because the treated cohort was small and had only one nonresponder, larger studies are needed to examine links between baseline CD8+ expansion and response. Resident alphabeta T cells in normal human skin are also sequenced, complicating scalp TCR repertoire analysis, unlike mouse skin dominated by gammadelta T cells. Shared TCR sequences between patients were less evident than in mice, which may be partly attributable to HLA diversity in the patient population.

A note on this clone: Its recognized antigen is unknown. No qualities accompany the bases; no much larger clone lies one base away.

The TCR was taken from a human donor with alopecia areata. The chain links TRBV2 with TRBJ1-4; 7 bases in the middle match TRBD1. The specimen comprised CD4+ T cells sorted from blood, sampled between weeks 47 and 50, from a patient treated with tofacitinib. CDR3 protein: CASSANRGPNEKLFF. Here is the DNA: TGTGCCAGCAGTGCAAACAGGGGACCTAATGAAAAACTGTTTTTT.